This TCR beta chain derives from a study of tumor-infiltrating lymphocytes in primary liver carcinoma. Study-level background: The patient population consisted of men and women between 30 and 69 years of age. Staging placed the tumors at T1-T3 N0M0, and they measured about 4 to 11 cm across.

RNA and DNA were co-extracted from approximately 20-30 mg of unsorted bulk tissue. Chronic HBV infection, which was untreated, was present in the patients. Separate regions, five per tumor, were sampled. This clonotype has at least ten counts. With 400 to 550 ng total RNA as template and a constant-region primer, TCR beta cDNA was made. Libraries covering TCR beta were generated through three nested multiplex PCR rounds (using a slightly modified ARM-PCR). TCRdb reprocessed the multiplex PCR reads with MiXCR, giving one entry per CDR3 protein. Of tens of thousands of distinct CDR3 sequences detected, about three quarters appear once; the ten largest clones hold under 20%. Material: liver tumor tissue from sampling region 2. Subset indicated: tumor region T2, inferior pole. This TCR was recovered from a middle-aged man with primary liver carcinoma and hepatitis B virus infection.

The CDR3 nucleotides read TGTGCCAGCAGTTCTCCCACCCTGAGCTCCTACGAGCAGTACTTC. This translates into CASSSPTLSSYEQYF. The chain links TRBV6-6 to TRBJ2-7, with no clear D. The CDR3 covers 15 residues. The ends were cut back, 4 bases at V and 0 bases at J, with 13 bases in the middle. Germline V lookup: CDR1 MNHNY, CDR2 SVGAGI (reference sequence).